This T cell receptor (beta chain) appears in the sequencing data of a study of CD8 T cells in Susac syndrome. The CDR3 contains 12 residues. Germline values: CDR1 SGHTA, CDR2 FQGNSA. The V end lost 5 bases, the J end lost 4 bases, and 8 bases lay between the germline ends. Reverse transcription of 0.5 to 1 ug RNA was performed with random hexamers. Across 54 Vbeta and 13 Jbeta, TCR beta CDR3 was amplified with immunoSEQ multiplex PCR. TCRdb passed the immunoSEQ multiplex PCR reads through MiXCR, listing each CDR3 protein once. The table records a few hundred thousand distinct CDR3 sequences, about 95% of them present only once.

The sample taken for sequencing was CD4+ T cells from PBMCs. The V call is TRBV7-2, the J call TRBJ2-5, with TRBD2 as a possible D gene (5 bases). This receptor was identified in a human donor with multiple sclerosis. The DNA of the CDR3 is TGTGCCAGCAGCATGGCGGGAGAGACCCAGTACTTC. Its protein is CASSMAGETQYF.